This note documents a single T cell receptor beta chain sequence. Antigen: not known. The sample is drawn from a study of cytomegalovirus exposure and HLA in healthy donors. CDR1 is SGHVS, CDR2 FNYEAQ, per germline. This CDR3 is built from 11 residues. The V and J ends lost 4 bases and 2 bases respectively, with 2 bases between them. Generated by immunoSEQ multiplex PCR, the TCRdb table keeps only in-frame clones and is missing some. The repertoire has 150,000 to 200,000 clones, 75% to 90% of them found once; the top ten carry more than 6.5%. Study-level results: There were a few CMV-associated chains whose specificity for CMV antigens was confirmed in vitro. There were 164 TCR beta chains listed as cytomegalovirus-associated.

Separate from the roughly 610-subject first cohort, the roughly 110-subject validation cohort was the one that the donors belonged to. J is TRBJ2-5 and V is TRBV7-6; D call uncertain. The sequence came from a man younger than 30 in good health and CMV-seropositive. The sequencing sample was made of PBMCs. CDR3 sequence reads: CASSSQETQYF. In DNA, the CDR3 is TGTGCCAGCAGCTCTCAAGAGACCCAGTACTTC.